The source of this T cell receptor beta chain is a study of T-cell memory formation after mild COVID-19. Study details: In these data, TCR clusters were largely donor specific. Findings and limits, study-wide: Later expanders leaned CD4+, whereas clones that contracted between day 15 and 85 were balanced CD4/CD8. Clones that contracted clustered mainly in CM and EM if CD4+ and in EMRA if CD8+.

On this clonotype itself: Its antigen is undetermined.

TCRdb re-derived calls from the 5' RACE reads in MiXCR, one entry per CDR3 protein. In the table there are around 99,000 distinct CDR3 sequences, about 15% of which are singletons. CDR3 size: 14 residues. V was clipped by 3 bases and J by 7 bases, with 16 bases between them. Germline V lookup: CDR1 KGHSH, CDR2 LQKENI. This receptor was identified in a man aged 18-30 years who had mild COVID-19 (a few samples of this study predate the infection). Cell type and time point are not known. The chain combines TRBV18 with TRBJ2-7; no clear D gene. The sample was PBMCs or a T cell subset sorted from them (not recorded which). CDR3 residues: CASSPLVLRGEQYF. CDR3 coding DNA: TGTGCCAGCTCACCGCTGGTCCTTCGAGGAGAGCAGTACTTC.